Below are 24 T cell receptor beta chains sequenced from a single sample in a study of shared clonotypes between healthy human individuals. Some clones are missing from TCRdb's copy, which holds only in-frame ones; the method was immunoSEQ multiplex PCR. The table lists about 1 million clones, around 74% of them singletons. Sample: memory CD4+ T cells sorted from blood. Subset defined: CD45RA-negative fraction. The receptors were sampled from a man between 18 and 29 years old in good health.

This chain uses TRBV18 with TRBJ2-1, with 12 positions matching TRBD2. V dropped 6 bases and J dropped 5; count of bases not matched to a gene: 8. The CDR3 length is 16 residues. Germline CDR1 is KGHSH and CDR2 is LQKENI. The CDR3 DNA is TGTGCCAGCTCGCCCACCCTAGCGGGAGGGAACAATGAGCAGTTCTTC. Translated: CASSPTLAGGNNEQFF.

CDR3 region: CASSWGQAGTNEKLFF. CDR3 DNA sequence: TGTGCCAGCAGCTGGGGGCAGGCGGGGACTAATGAAAAACTGTTTTTT. V is TRBV11-2 and J is TRBJ1-4, with D possibly being TRBD1 (6 bases). Germline V gives CDR1 SGHAT, CDR2 FQNNGV. The CDR3 totals 16 residues. V was shortened by 4 bases and J by 2 bases, with 14 bases between the two germline ends.

The CDR3 region is CASSLDGGGTEAFF. CDR3 DNA sequence: TGTGCCAGCAGCTTAGATGGGGGAGGGACAGAAGCTTTCTTT. The rearrangement joins TRBV11-2 to TRBJ1-1, with a possible D match to TRBD1 (6 bases). This CDR3 has 14 residues. Germline CDR1 reads SGHAT; CDR2 reads FQNNGV. With 0 bases removed from V and 8 bases from J, the gap between germline ends came to 13 bases.

Details on this clone: The missing conserved phenylalanine or tryptophan at the end of this CDR3 makes a read error likely. The DNA is omitted, as the CDR3 cannot be located on it reliably, and the CDR3 follows TCRdb's listing. The rearrangement joins TRBV7-2 to TRBJ2-7. CDR1 is SGHTA and CDR2 is FQGNSA in the germline V gene. Inclusive of both ends, the CDR3 amounts to 13 amino acids. The CDR3 here is CASSLAPSWGSRL.

The J gene is TRBJ1-2, the V gene TRBV19; 12 nucleotides line up with TRBD1. V gave up 6 bases and J gave up 7 bases; unmatched junction bases: 9. Per the germline V gene, CDR1 is LNHDA and CDR2 is SQIVND (reference sequence). This CDR3 is 15 amino acids long. The CDR3 nucleotides read TGTGCCAGTAGCCACCGGGACAGGGGGCAACGTGGCTACACCTTC. Protein sequence: CASSHRDRGQRGYTF.

This chain connects TRBV5-4 to TRBJ2-3; maybe TRBD2 (7 bases). CDR3 size: 15 residues. Germline V gene data show CDR1 as SGHNT and CDR2 as YYREEE (reference sequence). The ends were cut back, 4 bases at V and 2 bases at J, with 14 bases in the middle. The CDR3 spells CASSADAGATDTQYF. Here the CDR3 DNA reads TGTGCCAGCAGCGCGGACGCGGGGGCCACAGATACGCAGTATTTT.

The chain is built from TRBV7-9 and TRBJ1-4, with D possibly TRBD1 on 5 matching bases. Germline CDR1 and CDR2: SEHNR and FQNEAQ (reference sequence). The CDR3 totals 14 residues. V dropped 1 base and J dropped 8 bases, with 11 bases sitting between them. The CDR3 loop is CASSLGREGEKLFF. CDR3 bases: TGTGCCAGCAGCTTAGGCAGGGAGGGAGAAAAACTGTTTTTT.

Concerning this clone itself: Other DNA sequences in the same sample also yield this CDR3. The CDR3 is CASSLGERSGELFF. The CDR3 DNA follows: TGTGCCAGCAGCTTGGGCGAGCGGTCCGGGGAGCTGTTTTTT. This sequence joins TRBV5-6 and TRBJ2-2; D is possibly TRBD2 (5 bases). The CDR3 sequence is 14 residues long. The V end was cut by 0 bases, the J end by 6 bases, with 9 bases between. CDR1 and CDR2 from the germline V gene are SGHDT and YYEEEE.

Notes on this clone: Other DNA sequences in this sample translate to the same CDR3. V and J are TRBV10-2 and TRBJ1-5; TRBD1 might be the D (5 bases). V was clipped by 3 bases and J by 4 bases, with 7 bases between them. CDR1 is WSHSY, CDR2 SAAADI, per germline. This CDR3 has 13 residues. CDR3 region: CASSDRTNQPQHF. CDR3 nucleotides: TGCGCCAGCAGTGACCGGACAAATCAGCCCCAGCATTTT.

The V gene is TRBV9, the J gene TRBJ2-3; tentatively, D is TRBD1 or TRBD2 (5 bases each). V was shortened by 2 bases and J by 1 base, with 11 bases between the two germline ends. The CDR3 is made up of 15 amino acids. Germline-derived CDR1 and CDR2 are SGDLS and YYNGEE. CDR3 region: CASSVWGSGTDTQYF. In DNA, the CDR3 is TGTGCCAGCAGCGTTTGGGGGAGTGGCACAGATACGCAGTATTTT. Based on the CDR3 plus reference TRBV9 and TRBJ2-3, the full variable domain is DSGVTQTPKHLITATGQRVTLRCSPRSGDLSVYWYQQSLDQGLQFLIQYYNGEERAKGNILERFSAQQFPDLHSELNLSSLELGDSALYFCASSVWGSGTDTQYFGPGTRLTVL.

The chain recombines TRBV28 with TRBJ2-3; 12 bases are a match to TRBD2. The length of the CDR3 is 16 residues. The ends lost 5 bases at V and 0 bases at J; junction bases unmatched: 3. CDR1 is MDHEN, CDR2 SYDVKM, per germline. The CDR3 DNA reads TGTGCCAGCAGTCTAGCGGGGGGGACTAGCACAGATACGCAGTATTTT. Protein sequence: CASSLAGGTSTDTQYF.

On this clone itself: A far bigger clonotype differs at one base, so this is likely a read error. This same CDR3 is encoded by further DNA sequences in the sample. The chain carries TRBV7-9 and TRBJ2-3; D ambiguous. Germline CDR1 reads SEHNR; CDR2 reads FQNEAQ (reference sequence). V was clipped by 4 bases and J by 0 bases, with 2 bases between them. CDR3 length: 12 residues. The DNA for the CDR3 is TGTGCCAGCAGCTCTAGCACAGATACGCAGTATTTT. Its translation is CASSSSTDTQYF.

The chain employs TRBV18 and TRBJ1-4; TRBD1 is a possible D gene (6 bases). Per the germline V gene, CDR1 is KGHSH and CDR2 is LQKENI. Trimming left V 3 bases short and J 8 bases short, with 10 bases between. This CDR3 is 13 amino acids long. The CDR3 region has the DNA TGTGCCAGCTCACCGTTACAGGGCGAAAAACTGTTTTTT. Its protein product is CASSPLQGEKLFF.

This chain joins TRBV27 and TRBJ1-4; D call uncertain. Germline CDR1 MNHEY, CDR2 SMNVEV (reference sequence). With 6 bases removed from V and 10 bases from J, the gap between germline ends came to 21 bases. The CDR3 extends over 15 amino acids. The CDR3 nucleotides read TGTGCCAGCAGAAGAAACGGCGAACAGTTTGGAAAACTGTTTTTT. Its translation: CASRRNGEQFGKLFF.

The gene calls are TRBV27 and TRBJ2-7, with 10 positions matching TRBD1. J was trimmed by 5 bases and V by 8 bases; bases with no gene match: 6. Germline V lookup: CDR1 MNHEY, CDR2 SMNVEV (reference sequence). This CDR3 has 13 amino acids. The CDR3 DNA reads TGTGCCAGCGGAAAGGGACAGGGGAACGAGCAGTACTTC. This translates into CASGKGQGNEQYF.

This chain connects TRBV4-3 to TRBJ1-2; D not resolved. Germline lookup yields CDR1 LGHNA and CDR2 YSLEER. The ends were cut back, 0 bases at V and 1 base at J, with 9 bases in the middle. CDR3 length equals 15 residues. CDR3 bases: TGCGCCAGCAGCCAAGATCTTGGGGATAACTATGGCTACACCTTC. Its translation: CASSQDLGDNYGYTF.

J is TRBJ1-2 and V is TRBV2; 7 bases fit TRBD1. V dropped 2 bases and J dropped 6; count of bases not matched to a gene: 6. CDR1 and CDR2 (germline): SNHLY, FYNNEI. CDR3 size: 14 residues. CDR3 DNA: TGTGCCAGCAGTGAACAGGGGGGAAAGGATGGCTACACCTTC. Translation: CASSEQGGKDGYTF.

The CDR3 DNA is TGTGCCAGCAGCCCTGTTGCGTCGGACTATGGCTACACCTTC. Protein product: CASSPVASDYGYTF. J is TRBJ1-2 and V is TRBV5-4; no firm D call. CDR1 is SGHNT and CDR2 is YYREEE in the germline V gene (reference sequence). The CDR3 covers 14 residues. V dropped 4 bases and J dropped 3 bases, with 13 bases sitting between them.

V gene TRBV6-5 combines with J gene TRBJ1-2, with D perhaps matching TRBD1 (6 bases). V dropped 5 bases and J dropped 7 bases, with 17 bases sitting between them. Germline CDR1 is MNHEY and CDR2 is SVGAGI. The CDR3 sequence is 14 residues long. The CDR3 protein is CASSPDRLGGGYTF. The CDR3 DNA is TGTGCCAGCAGTCCTGACAGGCTAGGAGGTGGCTACACCTTC.

The CDR3 DNA reads as TGTGCCAGCAGCTCTGGACTAGCGGGGATCCAAGAGACCCAGTACTTC. It yields the protein CASSSGLAGIQETQYF. The V gene is TRBV11-1, the J gene TRBJ2-5, with TRBD2 matching over 12 bases. CDR1 is SGHAT, CDR2 FQDESV, per germline (reference sequence). The CDR3 loop spans 16 amino acids. The J segment lost 1 base and the V segment lost 4 bases, leaving 4 bases of the junction unmatched.

J is TRBJ2-3 and V is TRBV7-8, with a tentative D call TRBD2 (5 bases). Trimming removed 5 bases at V and 1 base at J, with 13 bases between. Germline lookup yields CDR1 SGHVS and CDR2 FQNEAQ. The CDR3 has 15 residues. The CDR3 loop reads CASSPQLAGTDTQYF. For the CDR3, the DNA is TGTGCCAGCAGCCCCCAGCTAGCTGGCACAGATACGCAGTATTTT.

This rearrangement joins TRBV30 to TRBJ2-3; 9 nucleotides line up with TRBD2. The germline CDR1 and CDR2 sequences are GTSNPN and SVGIG (reference sequence). Losses at the gene ends were 5 bases for V and 1 base for J; bases not matched to a gene: 4. The length of the CDR3 is 14 residues. The CDR3 sequence: CAWGLATGTDTQYF. The DNA of the CDR3 is TGTGCCTGGGGACTAGCGACCGGCACAGATACGCAGTATTTT.

The CDR3 is CASSPTTGTYEQYF. The CDR3 DNA follows: TGTGCCAGCTCACCAACCACAGGAACCTACGAGCAGTACTTC. The chain carries TRBV18 and TRBJ2-7; D might be TRBD1 (5 bases). This CDR3 contains 14 residues. V was trimmed by 2 bases and J by 2 bases, leaving 10 bases between them. Germline CDR1 KGHSH, CDR2 LQKENI. Variable domain in full (rest from reference TRBV18 and TRBJ2-7): NAGVMQNPRHLVRRRGQEARLRCSPMKGHSHVYWYRQLPEEGLKFMVYLQKENIIDESGMPKERFSAEFPKEGPSILRIQQVVRGDSAAYFCASSPTTGTYEQYFGPGTRLTVT.

The genes are TRBV7-9 and TRBJ2-7; 9 nucleotides align to TRBD2. Unmatched junction bases numbered 15, after V lost 5 bases and J lost 1 base. The CDR3 totals 18 residues. CDR1 is SEHNR, CDR2 FQNEAQ, per germline (reference sequence). As DNA, the CDR3 is TGTGCCAGCAGCCCTAAGGGGGCTAGCGGGGTTGTTTCCTACGAGCAGTACTTC. This encodes CASSPKGASGVVSYEQYF.